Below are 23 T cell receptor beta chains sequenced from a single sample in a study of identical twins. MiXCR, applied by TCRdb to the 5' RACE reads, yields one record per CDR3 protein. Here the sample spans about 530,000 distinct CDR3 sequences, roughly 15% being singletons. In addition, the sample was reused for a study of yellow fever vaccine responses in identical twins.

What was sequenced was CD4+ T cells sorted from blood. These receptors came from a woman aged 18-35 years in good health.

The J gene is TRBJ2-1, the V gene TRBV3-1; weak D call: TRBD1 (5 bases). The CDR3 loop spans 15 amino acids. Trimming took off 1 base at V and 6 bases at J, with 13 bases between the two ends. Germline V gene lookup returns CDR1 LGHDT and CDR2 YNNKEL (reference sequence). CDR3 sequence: CASSQGSGWGNEQFF. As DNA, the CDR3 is TGTGCCAGCAGCCAAGGGTCAGGGTGGGGCAATGAGCAGTTCTTC.

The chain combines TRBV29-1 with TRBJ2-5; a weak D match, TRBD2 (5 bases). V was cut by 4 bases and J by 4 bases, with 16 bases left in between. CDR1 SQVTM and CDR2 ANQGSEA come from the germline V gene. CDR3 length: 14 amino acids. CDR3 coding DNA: TGCAGCGTTGGTGAGGGCCGTTTTTCAGAGACCCAGTACTTC. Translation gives CSVGEGRFSETQYF.

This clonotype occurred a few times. The CDR3 DNA reads as TGTGCTAGTGGTTTGGTACTTGGCCAGACTGTTGGGGAGCTGTTTTTT. Amino acid sequence: CASGLVLGQTVGELFF. The chain uses TRBV12-5 and TRBJ2-2; D ambiguous. The CDR3 is made up of 16 amino acids. Trimming removed 0 bases from V and 8 bases from J, with 16 bases in between. Germline V gives CDR1 LGHNT, CDR2 FRNRAP.

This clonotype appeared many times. The CDR3 sequence: CSPLSAGYNEQFF. DNA of the CDR3: TGCAGCCCCCTCTCGGCGGGGTACAATGAGCAGTTCTTC. The rearrangement links TRBV29-1 to TRBJ2-1; D is perhaps TRBD2 (6 bases). V dropped 8 bases and J dropped 4 bases, with 15 bases sitting between them. The CDR3 covers 13 residues. Germline CDR1 is SQVTM and CDR2 is ANQGSEA.

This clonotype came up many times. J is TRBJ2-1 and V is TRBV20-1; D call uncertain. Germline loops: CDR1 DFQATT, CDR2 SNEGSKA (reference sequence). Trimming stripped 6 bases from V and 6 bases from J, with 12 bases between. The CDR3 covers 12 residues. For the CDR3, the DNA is TGCAGTGCCGCGAACGACGGCAATGAGCAGTTCTTC. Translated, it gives CSAANDGNEQFF.

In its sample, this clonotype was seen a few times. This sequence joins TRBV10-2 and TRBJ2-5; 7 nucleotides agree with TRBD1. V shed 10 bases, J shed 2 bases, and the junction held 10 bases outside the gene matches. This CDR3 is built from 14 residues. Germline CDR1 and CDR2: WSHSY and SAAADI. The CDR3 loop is CATSVAGGQETQYF. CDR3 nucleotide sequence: TGCGCCACCTCCGTGGCAGGGGGTCAAGAGACCCAGTACTTC.

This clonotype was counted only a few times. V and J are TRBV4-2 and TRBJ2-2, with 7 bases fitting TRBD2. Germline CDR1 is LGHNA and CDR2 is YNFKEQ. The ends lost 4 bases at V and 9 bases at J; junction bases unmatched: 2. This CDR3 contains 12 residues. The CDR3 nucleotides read TGTGCCAGCAGCCGGGGAGGGCGGGAGCTGTTTTTT. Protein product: CASSRGGRELFF.

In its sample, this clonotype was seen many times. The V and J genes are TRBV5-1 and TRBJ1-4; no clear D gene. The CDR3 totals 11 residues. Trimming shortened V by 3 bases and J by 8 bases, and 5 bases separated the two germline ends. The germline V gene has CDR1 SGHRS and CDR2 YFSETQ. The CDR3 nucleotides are TGCGCCAGCAGCTCCGAAGAAAAACTGTTTTTT. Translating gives CASSSEEKLFF.

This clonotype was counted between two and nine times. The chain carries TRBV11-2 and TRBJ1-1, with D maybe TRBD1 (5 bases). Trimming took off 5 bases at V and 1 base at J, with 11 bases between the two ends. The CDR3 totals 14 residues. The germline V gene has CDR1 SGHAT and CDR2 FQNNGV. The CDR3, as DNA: TGTGCCAGCAGCACCCTGGGGGGGAACACTGAAGCTTTCTTT. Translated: CASSTLGGNTEAFF.

DNA of the CDR3: TGTGCCAGCAGCTCCGGACAGGGGGTGAATTCACCCCTCCACTTT. Translated: CASSSGQGVNSPLHF. The chain couples TRBV7-2 to TRBJ1-6; 10 bases agree with TRBD1. The CDR3 extends over 15 amino acids. After removal of 4 bases from V and 7 bases from J, the junction contained 4 bases not matched to a gene. The germline CDR1 and CDR2 sequences are SGHTA and FQGNSA.

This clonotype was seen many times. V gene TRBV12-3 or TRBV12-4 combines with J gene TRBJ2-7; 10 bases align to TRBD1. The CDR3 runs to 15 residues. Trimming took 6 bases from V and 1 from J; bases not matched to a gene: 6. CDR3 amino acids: CASSPDRGLSYEQYF. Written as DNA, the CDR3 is TGTGCCAGCAGCCCCGACAGGGGGCTATCCTACGAGCAGTACTTC.

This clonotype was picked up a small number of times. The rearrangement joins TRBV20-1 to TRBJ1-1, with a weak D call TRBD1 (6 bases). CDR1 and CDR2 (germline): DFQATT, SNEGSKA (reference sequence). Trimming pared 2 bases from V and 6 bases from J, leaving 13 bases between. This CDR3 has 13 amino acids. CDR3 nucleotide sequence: TGCAGTGCTAGATACAGGGTAGGATCTGAAGCTTTCTTT. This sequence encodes CSARYRVGSEAFF.

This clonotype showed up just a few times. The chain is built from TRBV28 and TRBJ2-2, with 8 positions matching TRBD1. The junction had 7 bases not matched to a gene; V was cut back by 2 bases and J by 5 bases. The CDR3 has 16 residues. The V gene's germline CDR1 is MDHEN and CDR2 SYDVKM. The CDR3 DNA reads TGTGCCAGCAGTTTACCCTTTAGGACAGGGACCGGGGAGCTGTTTTTT. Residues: CASSLPFRTGTGELFF.

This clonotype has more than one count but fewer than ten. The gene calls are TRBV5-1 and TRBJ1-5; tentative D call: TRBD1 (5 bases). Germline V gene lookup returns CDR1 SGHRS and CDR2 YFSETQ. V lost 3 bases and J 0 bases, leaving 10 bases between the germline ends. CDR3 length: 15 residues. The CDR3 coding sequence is TGCGCCAGCAGCTCGGGGGGGAATAGCAATCAGCCCCAGCATTTT. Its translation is CASSSGGNSNQPQHF.

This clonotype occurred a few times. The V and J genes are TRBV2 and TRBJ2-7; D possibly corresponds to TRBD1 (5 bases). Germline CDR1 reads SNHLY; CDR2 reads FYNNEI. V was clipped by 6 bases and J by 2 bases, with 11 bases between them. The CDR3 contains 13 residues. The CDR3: CASRVTDTYEQYF. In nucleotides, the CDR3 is TGTGCCAGCAGAGTGACAGATACCTACGAGCAGTACTTC.

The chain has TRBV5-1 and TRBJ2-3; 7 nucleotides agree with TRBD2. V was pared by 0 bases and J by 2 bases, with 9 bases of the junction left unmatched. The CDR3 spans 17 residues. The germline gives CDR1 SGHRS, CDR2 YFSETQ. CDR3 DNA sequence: TGCGCCAGCAGCTTGGTGCTAGCGGTTGTTCCCACAGATACGCAGTATTTT. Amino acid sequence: CASSLVLAVVPTDTQYF.

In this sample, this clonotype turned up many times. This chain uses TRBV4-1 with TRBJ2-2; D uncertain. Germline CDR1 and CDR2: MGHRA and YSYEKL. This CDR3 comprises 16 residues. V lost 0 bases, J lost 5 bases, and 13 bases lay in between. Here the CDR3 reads CASSQDPRRLTGELFF. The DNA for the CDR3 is TGCGCCAGCAGCCAAGACCCGAGGAGACTGACCGGGGAGCTGTTTTTT.

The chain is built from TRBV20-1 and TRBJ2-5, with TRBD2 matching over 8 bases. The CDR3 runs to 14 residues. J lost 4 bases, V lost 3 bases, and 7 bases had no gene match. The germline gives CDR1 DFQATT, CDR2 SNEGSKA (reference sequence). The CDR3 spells CSASRGGGGETQYF. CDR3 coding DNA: TGCAGTGCTAGTCGGGGGGGCGGGGGAGAGACCCAGTACTTC.

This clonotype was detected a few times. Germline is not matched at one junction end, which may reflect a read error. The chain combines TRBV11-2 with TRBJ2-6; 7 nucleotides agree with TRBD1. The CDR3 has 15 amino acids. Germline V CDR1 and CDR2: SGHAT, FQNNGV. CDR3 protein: CASSDDRAGTNVLTF. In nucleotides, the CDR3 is TGTGCCAGCAGCGATGACAGGGCTGGGACCAACGTCCTGACTTTC. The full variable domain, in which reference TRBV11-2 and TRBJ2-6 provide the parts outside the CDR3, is EAGVAQSPRYKIIEKRQSVAFWCNPISGHATLYWYQQILGQGPKLLIQFQNNGVVDDSQLPKDRFSAERLKGVDSTLKIQPAKLEDSAVYLCASSDDRAGTNVLTFGAGSRLTVL.

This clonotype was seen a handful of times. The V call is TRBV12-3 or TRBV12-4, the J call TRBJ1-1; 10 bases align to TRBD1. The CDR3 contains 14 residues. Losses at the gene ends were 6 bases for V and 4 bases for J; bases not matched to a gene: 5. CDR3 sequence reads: CASSHGTGATEAFF. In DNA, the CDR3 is TGTGCCAGCAGCCACGGGACAGGGGCCACTGAAGCTTTCTTT.

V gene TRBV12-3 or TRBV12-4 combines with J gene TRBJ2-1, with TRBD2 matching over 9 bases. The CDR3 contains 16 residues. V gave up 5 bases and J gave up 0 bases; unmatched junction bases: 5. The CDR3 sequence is CASSTGLASSYNEQFF. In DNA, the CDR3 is TGTGCCAGCAGTACCGGACTAGCGAGCTCCTACAATGAGCAGTTCTTC.

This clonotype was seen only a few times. The CDR3 loop reads CASSFRGQRGDTQYF. For the CDR3, the DNA is TGTGCCAGCAGCTTCCGGGGACAGAGGGGAGACACCCAGTACTTC. The rearrangement joins TRBV7-2 to TRBJ2-5, with 7 bases lining up with TRBD1. V was clipped by 3 bases and J by 8 bases; unmatched bases: 12. Germline CDR1 SGHTA, CDR2 FQGNSA. The CDR3 contains 15 residues.

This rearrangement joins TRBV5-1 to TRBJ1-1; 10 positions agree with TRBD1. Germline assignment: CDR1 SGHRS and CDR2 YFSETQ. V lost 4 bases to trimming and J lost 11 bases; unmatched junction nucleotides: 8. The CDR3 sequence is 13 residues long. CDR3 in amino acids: CASSPGTGDWAFF. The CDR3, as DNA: TGCGCCAGCAGCCCGGGGACAGGGGATTGGGCTTTCTTT.